One sample yielded the 15 T cell receptor beta chains listed below, sequenced in a study of shared clonotypes between healthy human individuals. The table came from immunoSEQ multiplex PCR; TCRdb's copy has only in-frame clones and leaves some out. The table shows millions of clones, with 93% occurring only once. Specimen: naive CD4+ T cells from PBMCs. Subset denoted: CD45RA+ positively selected. The receptors come from a man younger than 35 in good health. Some clones in this sample may be carry-over from other donors' samples.

CDR3 nucleotide sequence: TGTGCCAGCAGCCCTACGGGGGCGGGGAGCGAGCAGTACTTC. Its translation: CASSPTGAGSEQYF. The chain joins TRBV28 to TRBJ2-7; TRBD1 or TRBD2 may be the D gene (6 bases each). CDR1 MDHEN and CDR2 SYDVKM come from the germline V gene. The CDR3 loop spans 14 amino acids. Trimming left V 6 bases short and J 6 bases short, with 18 bases between. Supplemented by reference TRBV28 and TRBJ2-7, the full variable domain reads DVKVTQSSRYLVKRTGEKVFLECVQDMDHENMFWYRQDPGLGLRLIYFSYDVKMKEKGDIPEGYSVSREKKERFSLILESASTNQTSMYLCASSPTGAGSEQYFGPGTRLTVT.

The rearrangement links TRBV7-3 to TRBJ2-7; weak D call: TRBD2 (5 bases). The length of the CDR3 is 13 residues. V lost 4 bases and J lost 6, with 13 bases in between. Germline values: CDR1 SGHTA, CDR2 FQGTGA. The DNA for the CDR3 is TGTGCCAGCAGCTCTGGACCTCGGGGCGAGCAGTACTTC. Translating it yields CASSSGPRGEQYF.

The chain couples TRBV27 to TRBJ1-4; the D is unclear. This CDR3 is built from 14 residues. The V gene's germline CDR1 is MNHEY and CDR2 SMNVEV (reference sequence). Deletions cut 3 bases from V and 3 bases from J, with 8 bases between. The CDR3 DNA reads TGTGCCAGCAGTTTTATTAGCTCTAATGAAAAACTGTTTTTT. Protein sequence: CASSFISSNEKLFF.

This clone turned up a few times. J is TRBJ1-1 and V is TRBV25-1, with D perhaps matching TRBD1 (5 bases). Germline CDR1 reads MGHDK; CDR2 reads SYGVNS. Trimming stripped 2 bases from V and 10 bases from J, with 14 bases between. The CDR3 is 13 residues long. The CDR3 coding sequence is TGTGCCAGCAGTGAACTCAGGGCAGGTGTAGCTTTCTTT. Encoded protein: CASSELRAGVAFF.

This clone has only one observation. The chain links TRBV29-1 to TRBJ2-1; TRBD2 agrees at 10 bases. The junction had 9 bases not matched to a gene; V was cut back by 6 bases and J by 7 bases. Germline V gene data show CDR1 as SQVTM and CDR2 as ANQGSEA. The CDR3 extends over 14 amino acids. The CDR3 region is CSVRTGLARNEQFF. Here the CDR3 DNA reads TGCAGCGTACGAACGGGACTAGCGAGGAATGAGCAGTTCTTC.

The J gene is TRBJ2-7, the V gene TRBV5-1; no firm D call. V lost 0 bases and J lost 2, with 9 bases in between. CDR3 length equals 14 residues. CDR1 is SGHRS, CDR2 YFSETQ, per germline. DNA of the CDR3: TGCGCCAGCAGCTTGGCCGAGCCTACCTACGAGCAGTACTTC. This codes for CASSLAEPTYEQYF. The full variable domain, rest sourced from reference TRBV5-1 and TRBJ2-7, is KAGVTQTPRYLIKTRGQQVTLSCSPISGHRSVSWYQQTPGQGLQFLFEYFSETQRNKGNFPGRFSGRQFSNSRSEMNVSTLELGDSALYLCASSLAEPTYEQYFGPGTRLTVT.

The V call is TRBV28, the J call TRBJ2-7, with D possibly TRBD1 on 8 matching bases. The CDR3 length is 17 residues. The germline V gene has CDR1 MDHEN and CDR2 SYDVKM. Trimming left V 6 bases short and J 2 bases short, with 23 bases between. Here the CDR3 reads CASSFRGRTSRPYEQYF. The CDR3 DNA sequence: TGTGCCAGCAGCTTCAGGGGGCGGACTAGTCGCCCCTACGAGCAGTACTTC.

Regarding this clone: Other nucleotide sequences in the sample specify the same CDR3. This rearrangement joins TRBV6-1 to TRBJ2-5; 7 nucleotides match TRBD1. Trimming took 0 bases from V and 4 from J; bases not matched to a gene: 2. The CDR3 consists of 14 residues. Per the germline V gene, CDR1 is MNHNS and CDR2 is SASEGT. In nucleotides, the CDR3 is TGTGCCAGCAGTGAAGCGACAGGGCGAGAGACCCAGTACTTC. Residues: CASSEATGRETQYF.

This chain links TRBV5-4 with TRBJ1-2, with 7 bases lining up with TRBD1. CDR3 length equals 16 residues. The J segment lost 3 bases and the V segment lost 2 bases, leaving 10 bases of the junction unmatched. CDR1 and CDR2 (germline): SGHNT, YYREEE (reference sequence). The CDR3, as DNA: TGTGCCAGCAGCTTCGGACAGGCCGCTCGTTACTATGGCTACACCTTC. Translation: CASSFGQAARYYGYTF.

Only one count was recorded for this clone. The rearrangement uses TRBV6-5 and TRBJ2-1, with a possible D match to TRBD2 (5 bases). CDR3 length equals 13 residues. V lost 5 bases and J lost 10, with 15 bases in between. The germline V gene encodes CDR1 MNHEY and CDR2 SVGAGI. The CDR3 reads CASSRGRHGEQFF. The CDR3 nucleotides read TGTGCCAGCAGTAGAGGGAGACACGGAGAGCAGTTCTTC.

This chain uses TRBV29-1 with TRBJ2-7, with 11 bases fitting TRBD2. From germline, CDR1 is SQVTM and CDR2 ANQGSEA. J was trimmed by 2 bases and V by 6 bases; bases with no gene match: 6. CDR3 length: 14 residues. This CDR3 is CSVPSGRTPYEQYF. CDR3 sequence (DNA): TGCAGCGTCCCTAGCGGGAGGACTCCCTACGAGCAGTACTTC.

The chain joins TRBV5-1 to TRBJ1-2, with a weak D call TRBD1 (6 bases). The CDR3 contains 14 residues. V dropped 4 bases and J dropped 9 bases, with 19 bases sitting between them. CDR1 is SGHRS, CDR2 YFSETQ, per germline. DNA of the CDR3: TGCGCCAGCAGCCCGGACCGGGACACTCCCAGCTACACCTTC. This translates into CASSPDRDTPSYTF.

This chain uses TRBV19 with TRBJ1-3; D possibly corresponds to TRBD1 (6 bases). Germline-derived CDR1 and CDR2 are LNHDA and SQIVND (reference sequence). The CDR3 loop spans 15 amino acids. V lost 2 bases and J 3 bases, leaving 11 bases between the germline ends. In DNA, the CDR3 is TGTGCCAGTAGTATATTAACAGGGAGTGGAAACACCATATATTTT. The encoded protein is CASSILTGSGNTIYF. The whole variable domain, remainder taken from reference TRBV19 and TRBJ1-3, is DGGITQSPKYLFRKEGQNVTLSCEQNLNHDAMYWYRQDPGQGLRLIYYSQIVNDFQKGDIAEGYSVSREKKESFPLTVTSAQKNPTAFYLCASSILTGSGNTIYFGEGSWLTVV.

CDR3 region: CASSLDGDEQFF. CDR3 coding DNA: TGTGCCAGCAGCTTAGATGGGGATGAGCAGTTCTTC. The chain links TRBV11-2 to TRBJ2-1; D call uncertain. The V and J ends lost 0 bases and 8 bases respectively, with 5 bases between them. CDR1 is SGHAT, CDR2 FQNNGV, per germline. The CDR3 runs to 12 residues.

The V and J genes are TRBV11-2 and TRBJ2-5; D is possibly TRBD1 (6 bases). The CDR3 extends over 16 amino acids. V shed 0 bases and J shed 5 bases, with 16 bases lying between them. Germline V gives CDR1 SGHAT, CDR2 FQNNGV. Written as DNA, the CDR3 is TGTGCCAGCAGCTTAGATTCGGCAGGGGTATCGGAGACCCAGTACTTC. Its protein product is CASSLDSAGVSETQYF. The entire variable domain, with the rest obtained from reference TRBV11-2 and TRBJ2-5, is as follows: EAGVAQSPRYKIIEKRQSVAFWCNPISGHATLYWYQQILGQGPKLLIQFQNNGVVDDSQLPKDRFSAERLKGVDSTLKIQPAKLEDSAVYLCASSLDSAGVSETQYFGPGTRLLVL.